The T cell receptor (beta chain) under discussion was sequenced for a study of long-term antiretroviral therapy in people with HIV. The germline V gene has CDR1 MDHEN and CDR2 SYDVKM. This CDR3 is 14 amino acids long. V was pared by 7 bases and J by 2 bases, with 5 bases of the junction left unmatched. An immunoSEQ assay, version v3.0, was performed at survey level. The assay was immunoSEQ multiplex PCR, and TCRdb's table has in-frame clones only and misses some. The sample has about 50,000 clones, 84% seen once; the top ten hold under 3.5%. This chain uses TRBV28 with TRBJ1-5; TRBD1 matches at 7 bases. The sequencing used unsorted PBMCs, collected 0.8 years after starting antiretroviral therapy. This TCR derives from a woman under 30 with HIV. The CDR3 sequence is CASTGGRGNQPQHF. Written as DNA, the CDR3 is TGTGCCAGCACAGGGGGTAGGGGCAATCAGCCCCAGCATTTT.